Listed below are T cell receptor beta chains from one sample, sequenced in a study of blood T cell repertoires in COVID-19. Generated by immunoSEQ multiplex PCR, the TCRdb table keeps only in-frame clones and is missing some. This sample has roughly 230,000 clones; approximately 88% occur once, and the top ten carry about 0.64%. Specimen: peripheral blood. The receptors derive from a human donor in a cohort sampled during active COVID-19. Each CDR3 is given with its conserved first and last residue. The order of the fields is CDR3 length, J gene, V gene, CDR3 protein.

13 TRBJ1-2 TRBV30 CAWNTVANYGYTF
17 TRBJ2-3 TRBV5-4 CASSPGRGSSGTDTQYF
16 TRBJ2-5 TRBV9 CASSVAEREVAETQYF
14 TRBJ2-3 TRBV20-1 CSASRRENTDTQYF
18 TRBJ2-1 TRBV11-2 CASSLALVDRGTYNEQFF
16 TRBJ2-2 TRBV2 CASSELAGLNTGELFF
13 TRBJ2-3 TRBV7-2 CASSATSADTQYF
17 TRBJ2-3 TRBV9 CASSVAWGGALTDTQYF
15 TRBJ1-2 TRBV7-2 CASNPAAGVNYGYTF
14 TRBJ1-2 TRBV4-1 CASSHPGQLYGYTF
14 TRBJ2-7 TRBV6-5 CASSYQGHSYEQYF
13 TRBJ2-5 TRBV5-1 CASSATGQETQYF
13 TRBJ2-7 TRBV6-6 CASGLAGFYEQYF